This TCR beta chain was identified during a study of beta chain features in type 1 diabetes. Study-wide context: Across all samples, roughly 98,000,000 sorted cells were examined.

Germline CDR1 and CDR2: SNHLY and FYNNEI. The CDR3 has 14 residues. V was clipped by 5 bases and J by 12 bases; unmatched bases: 12. Expressed TCRB transcripts were sequenced because the isolated RNA had all been reverse transcribed beforehand. Libraries were prepared by immunoSEQ multiplex PCR; TCRdb keeps only in-frame clonotypes and omits some of them. The sample shows about 900,000 clones, roughly 15% of them seen only once. Whole-study findings and limits: Naive, central memory and Treg TCRB repertoires appeared more alike in patients than in healthy donors. Possible PCR preference for shorter templates applied equally to patients and controls. At VDJ recombination sites, type 1 diabetes patients had fewer insertions and more deleted nucleotides.

This clone was seen ten or more times. Its target is not known. The TCR was taken from a woman between 18 and 30 years old in good health. V gene TRBV2 combines with J gene TRBJ1-4, with TRBD1 matching 7 bases. Specimen: naive CD4+ T cells from blood. CDR3 sequence: CASSSTGSGRELFF. In DNA, the CDR3 is TGTGCCAGCAGTTCGACAGGGTCGGGAAGGGAACTGTTTTTT.